Listed below are T cell receptor beta chains from one sample, sequenced in a study of blood T cells in healthy people across ages. TCRdb reprocessed the 5' RACE reads with MiXCR, giving one entry per CDR3 protein. The sample holds roughly 1,000,000 distinct CDR3 sequences, around 25% seen once. This sample also appeared in a second study, on T cells of mothers and their children.

Sample: blood. Receptors were obtained from a girl aged 2 to 9 in good health. The CDR3 runs from the conserved cysteine through the conserved F or W. Each record gives: D gene, J gene, V gene, clone size, CDR3 protein, CDR3 DNA. A D gene is named only where the DNA matches it firmly. Clone size is stated in some rows and not others, as once, few, many or a class when expanded.

d_call: NA; j_call: TRBJ2-1; v_call: TRBV15; clone_size: NA; cdr3_aa: CATSRDWIGGEGESSYNEQFF; cdr3_nt: TGTGCCACCAGCAGAGATTGGATAGGAGGGGAAGGAGAAAGCTCCTACAATGAGCAGTTCTTC
d_call: NA; j_call: TRBJ1-1; v_call: TRBV29-1; clone_size: few; cdr3_aa: CSALSPGNTEAFF; cdr3_nt: TGCAGCGCCCTGAGCCCGGGGAACACTGAAGCTTTCTTT
d_call: NA; j_call: TRBJ2-5; v_call: TRBV28; clone_size: NA; cdr3_aa: CASSLQGEEVETQYF; cdr3_nt: TGTGCCAGCAGTCTACAAGGAGAAGAGGTGGAGACCCAGTACTTC
d_call: NA; j_call: TRBJ2-2; v_call: TRBV7-9; clone_size: few; cdr3_aa: CASHSGSGELFF; cdr3_nt: TGTGCCAGCCACAGCGGTTCCGGGGAGCTGTTTTTT
d_call: TRBD1; j_call: TRBJ1-2; v_call: TRBV29-1; clone_size: few; cdr3_aa: CSVAGGADYGYTF; cdr3_nt: TGCAGCGTTGCAGGGGGCGCCGACTATGGCTACACCTTC
d_call: NA; j_call: TRBJ2-1; v_call: TRBV4-1; clone_size: few; cdr3_aa: CASSQDSSWEQFF; cdr3_nt: TGCGCCAGCAGCCAAGATAGCAGCTGGGAGCAGTTCTTC
d_call: NA; j_call: TRBJ2-3; v_call: TRBV12-5; clone_size: NA; cdr3_aa: CASGSKPSKTDTQYF; cdr3_nt: TGTGCTAGTGGTTCAAAGCCCTCGAAAACAGATACGCAGTATTTT
d_call: TRBD2; j_call: TRBJ2-1; v_call: TRBV7-9; clone_size: few; cdr3_aa: CASSFPAGEDNEQFF; cdr3_nt: TGTGCCAGCAGCTTCCCAGCGGGAGAGGACAATGAGCAGTTCTTC
d_call: NA; j_call: TRBJ2-1; v_call: TRBV7-9; clone_size: NA; cdr3_aa: CASRDTGLEQFF; cdr3_nt: TGTGCCAGCAGAGATACCGGACTCGAGCAGTTCTTC
d_call: NA; j_call: TRBJ2-1; v_call: TRBV12-3/TRBV12-4; clone_size: NA; cdr3_aa: CASSSLALGNEQFF; cdr3_nt: TGTGCCAGCAGTTCTTTAGCCCTAGGGAATGAGCAGTTCTTC
d_call: NA; j_call: TRBJ2-3; v_call: TRBV28; clone_size: NA; cdr3_aa: CASSLSSKSPDTQYF; cdr3_nt: TGTGCCAGCAGTTTAAGCTCCAAGTCCCCAGATACGCAGTATTTT
d_call: NA; j_call: TRBJ2-7; v_call: TRBV19; clone_size: NA; cdr3_aa: CASSTRARGTYEQYF; cdr3_nt: TGTGCCAGTAGTACTCGGGCCAGAGGCACCTACGAGCAGTACTTC
d_call: NA; j_call: TRBJ1-5; v_call: TRBV28; clone_size: few; cdr3_aa: CASMGGSNQPQHF; cdr3_nt: TGTGCCAGCATGGGTGGGAGCAATCAGCCCCAGCATTTT
d_call: NA; j_call: TRBJ1-2; v_call: TRBV29-1; clone_size: few; cdr3_aa: CSVVGDGIYGYTF; cdr3_nt: TGCAGCGTTGTTGGGGACGGAATATATGGCTACACCTTC
d_call: NA; j_call: TRBJ1-5; v_call: TRBV27; clone_size: few; cdr3_aa: CASSLSGPKPQHF; cdr3_nt: TGTGCCAGCAGTTTATCGGGTCCAAAGCCCCAGCATTTT
d_call: NA; j_call: TRBJ1-1; v_call: TRBV10-3; clone_size: NA; cdr3_aa: CAISPMNTEAFF; cdr3_nt: TGTGCCATCAGTCCAATGAACACTGAAGCTTTCTTT
d_call: TRBD1; j_call: TRBJ1-4; v_call: TRBV12-3/TRBV12-4; clone_size: few; cdr3_aa: CASSFQGGGFDEKLFF; cdr3_nt: TGTGCCAGCAGTTTTCAGGGGGGCGGATTTGATGAAAAACTGTTTTTT
d_call: NA; j_call: TRBJ2-7; v_call: TRBV20-1; clone_size: NA; cdr3_aa: CSARSLGSSYEQYF; cdr3_nt: TGCAGTGCTAGATCTCTAGGGAGCTCCTACGAGCAGTACTTC
d_call: TRBD1; j_call: TRBJ2-1; v_call: TRBV4-1; clone_size: few; cdr3_aa: CAGSQGYTGTGTNNEQFF; cdr3_nt: TGCGCCGGCAGCCAAGGCTACACCGGGACAGGCACCAACAATGAGCAGTTCTTC
d_call: NA; j_call: TRBJ1-4; v_call: TRBV6-5; clone_size: few; cdr3_aa: CASSYSSVKLLGEKLFF; cdr3_nt: TGTGCCAGCAGTTACTCGAGTGTTAAGTTATTGGGTGAAAAACTGTTTTTT
d_call: NA; j_call: TRBJ2-3; v_call: TRBV7-9; clone_size: NA; cdr3_aa: CASSLRDESTDTQYF; cdr3_nt: TGTGCCAGCAGCTTAAGGGACGAGAGCACAGATACGCAGTATTTT
d_call: TRBD2; j_call: TRBJ2-1; v_call: TRBV5-5; clone_size: few; cdr3_aa: CASSLEAASGFF; cdr3_nt: TGTGCCAGCAGCTTGGAGGCGGCTAGCGGGTTCTTC
d_call: NA; j_call: TRBJ2-5; v_call: TRBV12-3/TRBV12-4; clone_size: NA; cdr3_aa: CASSFGLKTQYF; cdr3_nt: TGTGCCAGCAGTTTCGGACTGAAGACCCAGTACTTC
d_call: NA; j_call: TRBJ1-2; v_call: TRBV12-3/TRBV12-4; clone_size: few; cdr3_aa: CASSLVDRSYGYTF; cdr3_nt: TGTGCCAGCAGTTTAGTAGACAGGAGCTATGGCTACACCTTC
d_call: NA; j_call: TRBJ1-2; v_call: TRBV12-3/TRBV12-4; clone_size: NA; cdr3_aa: CASSLGRGVRGYTF; cdr3_nt: TGTGCCAGCAGTTTGGGGAGGGGCGTACGGGGCTACACCTTC
d_call: TRBD1; j_call: TRBJ2-2; v_call: TRBV6-1; clone_size: few; cdr3_aa: CASSNGTGVTGELFF; cdr3_nt: TGTGCCAGCAGTAACGGGACAGGGGTCACCGGGGAGCTGTTTTTT
d_call: TRBD2; j_call: TRBJ2-7; v_call: TRBV18; clone_size: NA; cdr3_aa: CASSPSRAGEYEQYF; cdr3_nt: TGTGCCAGCTCACCATCGAGAGCGGGAGAATACGAGCAGTACTTC
d_call: TRBD1; j_call: TRBJ1-1; v_call: TRBV20-1; clone_size: NA; cdr3_aa: CSARGDRGDTEAFF; cdr3_nt: TGCAGTGCTAGAGGGGACAGGGGGGACACTGAAGCTTTCTTT
d_call: TRBD2; j_call: TRBJ2-7; v_call: TRBV28; clone_size: NA; cdr3_aa: CASRRTSEREQYF; cdr3_nt: TGTGCCAGCAGAAGGACTAGCGAGCGGGAGCAGTACTTC
d_call: NA; j_call: TRBJ2-7; v_call: TRBV20-1; clone_size: NA; cdr3_aa: CSARSRDAVIYEQYF; cdr3_nt: TGCAGTGCTAGAAGTAGGGACGCAGTCATCTACGAGCAGTACTTC
d_call: NA; j_call: TRBJ2-3; v_call: TRBV7-9; clone_size: few; cdr3_aa: CASSARTAISTDTQYF; cdr3_nt: TGTGCCAGCAGCGCCCGGACCGCTATAAGCACAGATACGCAGTATTTT
d_call: NA; j_call: TRBJ2-1; v_call: TRBV28; clone_size: few; cdr3_aa: CASSNPPGTNNEQFF; cdr3_nt: TGTGCCAGCAGTAATCCTCCGGGAACGAACAATGAGCAGTTCTTC
d_call: NA; j_call: TRBJ1-1; v_call: TRBV28; clone_size: few; cdr3_aa: CASSPSRGSAEAFF; cdr3_nt: TGTGCCAGCAGTCCCTCGCGTGGGTCTGCTGAAGCTTTCTTT
d_call: TRBD1; j_call: TRBJ2-5; v_call: TRBV7-2; clone_size: few; cdr3_aa: CASSRGGTDQETQYF; cdr3_nt: TGTGCCAGCAGCCGAGGTGGGACAGATCAAGAGACCCAGTACTTC
d_call: TRBD2; j_call: TRBJ2-7; v_call: TRBV5-1; clone_size: many; cdr3_aa: CASSLGSGGSYEQYF; cdr3_nt: TGCGCCAGCAGCCTGGGGAGCGGGGGATCCTACGAGCAGTACTTC